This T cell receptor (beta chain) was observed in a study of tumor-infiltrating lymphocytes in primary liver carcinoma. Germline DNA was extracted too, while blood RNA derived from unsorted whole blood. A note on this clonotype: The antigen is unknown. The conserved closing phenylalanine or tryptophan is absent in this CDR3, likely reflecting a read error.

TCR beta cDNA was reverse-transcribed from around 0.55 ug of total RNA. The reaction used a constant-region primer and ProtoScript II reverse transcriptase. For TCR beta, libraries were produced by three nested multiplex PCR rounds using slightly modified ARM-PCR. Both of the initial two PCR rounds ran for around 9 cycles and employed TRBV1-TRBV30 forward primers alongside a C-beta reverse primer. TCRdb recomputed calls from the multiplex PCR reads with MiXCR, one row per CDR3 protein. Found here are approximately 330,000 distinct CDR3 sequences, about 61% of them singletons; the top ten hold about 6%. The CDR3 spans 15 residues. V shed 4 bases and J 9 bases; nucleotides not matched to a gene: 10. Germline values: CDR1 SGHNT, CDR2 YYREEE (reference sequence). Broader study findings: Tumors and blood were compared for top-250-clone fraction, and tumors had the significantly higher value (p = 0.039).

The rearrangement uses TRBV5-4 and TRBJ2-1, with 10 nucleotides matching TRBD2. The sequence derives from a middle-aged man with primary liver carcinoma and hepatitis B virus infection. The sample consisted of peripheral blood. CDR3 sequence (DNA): TGTGCCAGCAGCCCCGTAGCGGGAGGTGGCGGTGAGCAGTTCATC. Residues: CASSPVAGGGGEQFI.